These 5 T cell receptor beta chains were all obtained from the same sample, sequenced in a study of blood T cell repertoires in COVID-19. Measured with immunoSEQ multiplex PCR; TCRdb has only the in-frame clones, and not every one. The top ten hold 4.5% to 7% of the sample, which has 200,000 to 250,000 clones, around three quarters seen once. Material for sequencing was peripheral blood. These receptors came from a woman aged 65 to 85 with acute or convalescent COVID-19.

The CDR3 spells CASRYWGTSTDTQYF. The CDR3 nucleotides read TGTGCCAGCAGGTATTGGGGCACTAGCACAGATACGCAGTATTTT. This rearrangement joins TRBV27 to TRBJ2-3, with a tentative D call TRBD1 (5 bases). Germline lookup yields CDR1 MNHEY and CDR2 SMNVEV (reference sequence). The CDR3 runs 15 residues. The germline V and J ends were trimmed by 6 bases and 0 bases, with 13 bases remaining between them.

The chain recombines TRBV5-8 with TRBJ2-5; 9 bases agree with TRBD2. Germline V gene data show CDR1 as SGHTS and CDR2 as YDEGEE. The CDR3 is 17 amino acids. V shed 5 bases, J shed 5 bases, and the junction held 16 bases outside the gene matches. The CDR3 region is CASSFGTAGAGGETQYF. The CDR3 nucleotides are TGTGCCAGCAGTTTCGGGACGGCGGGAGCGGGAGGTGAGACCCAGTACTTC.

The chain has TRBV30 and TRBJ1-1; D is possibly TRBD1 (5 bases). Germline V gene data show CDR1 as GTSNPN and CDR2 as SVGIG (reference sequence). This CDR3 contains 12 residues. Trimming cost V 5 bases and J 5 bases, with 12 bases left between them. The DNA for the CDR3 is TGTGCCTGGGATAACCAGGGAACTGAAGCTTTCTTT. This codes for CAWDNQGTEAFF.

The rearrangement uses TRBV1 and TRBJ1-4; TRBD1, the table's D call, lacks a check against the DNA. TRBV1 is marked as a pseudogene. CDR3 size: 16 residues. This chain's CDR3 is CTSSQRQGETNEKLFF. The CDR3 DNA follows: TGCACCAGCAGCCAAAGACAGGGGGAGACTAATGAAAAACTGTTTTTT.

CDR3 in amino acids: CASSDRTRGETQYF. CDR3 DNA sequence: TGTGCCAGCAGTGATCGGACCCGGGGAGAGACCCAGTACTTC. This chain joins TRBV2 and TRBJ2-5, with a tentative D call TRBD2 (5 bases). This CDR3 region has 14 residues. The germline V gene encodes CDR1 SNHLY and CDR2 FYNNEI. The V and J ends lost 3 bases and 4 bases respectively, with 12 bases between them.